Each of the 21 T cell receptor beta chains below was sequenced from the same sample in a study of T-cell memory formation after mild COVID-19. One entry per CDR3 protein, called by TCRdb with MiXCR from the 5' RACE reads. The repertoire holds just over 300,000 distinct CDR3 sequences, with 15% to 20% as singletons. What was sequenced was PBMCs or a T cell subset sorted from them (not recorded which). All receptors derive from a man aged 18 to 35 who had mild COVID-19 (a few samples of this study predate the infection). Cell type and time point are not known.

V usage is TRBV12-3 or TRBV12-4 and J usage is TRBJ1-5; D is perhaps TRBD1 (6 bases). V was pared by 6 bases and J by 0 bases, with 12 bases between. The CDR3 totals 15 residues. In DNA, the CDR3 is TGTGCCAGCAGAAAACAGGGAGATAGCAATCAGCCCCAGCATTTT. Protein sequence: CASRKQGDSNQPQHF.

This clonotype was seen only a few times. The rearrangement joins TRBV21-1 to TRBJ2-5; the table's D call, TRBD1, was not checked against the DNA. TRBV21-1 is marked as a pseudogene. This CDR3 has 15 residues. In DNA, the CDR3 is TGTGCCAGCGGGGCCTGGGTTTTCCGTTGGGAGACCCAGTACTTC. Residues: CASGAWVFRWETQYF.

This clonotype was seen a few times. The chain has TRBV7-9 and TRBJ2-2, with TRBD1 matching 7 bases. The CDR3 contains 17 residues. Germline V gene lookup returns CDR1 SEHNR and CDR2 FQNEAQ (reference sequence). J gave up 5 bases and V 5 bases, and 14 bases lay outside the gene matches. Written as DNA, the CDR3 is TGTGCCAGCAGCCCTGTCCAGGGGGAATTAAGTACCGGGGAGCTGTTTTTT. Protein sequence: CASSPVQGELSTGELFF.

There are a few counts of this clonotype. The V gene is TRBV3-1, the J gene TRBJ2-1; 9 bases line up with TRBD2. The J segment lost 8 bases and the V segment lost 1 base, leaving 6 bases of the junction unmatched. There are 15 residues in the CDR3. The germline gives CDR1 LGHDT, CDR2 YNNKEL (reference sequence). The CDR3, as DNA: TGTGCCAGCAGCCAAGGGGGACTAGCCTTCGATGAGCAGTTCTTC. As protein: CASSQGGLAFDEQFF.

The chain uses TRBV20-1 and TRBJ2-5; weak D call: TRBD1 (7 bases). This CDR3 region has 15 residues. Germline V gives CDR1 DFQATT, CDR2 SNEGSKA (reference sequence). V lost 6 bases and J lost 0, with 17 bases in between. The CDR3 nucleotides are TGCAGTGCGGACGACAGGGACTTGTACCAAGAGACCCAGTACTTC. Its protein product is CSADDRDLYQETQYF.

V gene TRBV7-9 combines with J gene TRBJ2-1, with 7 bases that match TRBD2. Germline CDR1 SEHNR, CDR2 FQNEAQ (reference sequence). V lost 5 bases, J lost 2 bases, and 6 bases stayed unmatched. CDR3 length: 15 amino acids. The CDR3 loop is CASSQAGTAYNEQFF. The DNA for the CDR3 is TGTGCCAGCAGCCAAGCGGGGACCGCCTACAATGAGCAGTTCTTC.

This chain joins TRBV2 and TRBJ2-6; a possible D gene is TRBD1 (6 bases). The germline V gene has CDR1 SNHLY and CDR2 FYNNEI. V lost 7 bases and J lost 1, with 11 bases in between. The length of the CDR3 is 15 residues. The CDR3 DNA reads TGTGCCAGCAACAGGGACGCATCTGGGGCCAACGTCCTGACTTTC. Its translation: CASNRDASGANVLTF.

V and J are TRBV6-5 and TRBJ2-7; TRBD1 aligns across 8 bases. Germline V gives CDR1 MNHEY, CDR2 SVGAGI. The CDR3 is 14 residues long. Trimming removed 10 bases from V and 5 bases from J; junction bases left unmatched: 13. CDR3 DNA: TGTGCCACCTCGCTACAGGACAGGGCACACGAGCAGTACTTC. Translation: CATSLQDRAHEQYF.

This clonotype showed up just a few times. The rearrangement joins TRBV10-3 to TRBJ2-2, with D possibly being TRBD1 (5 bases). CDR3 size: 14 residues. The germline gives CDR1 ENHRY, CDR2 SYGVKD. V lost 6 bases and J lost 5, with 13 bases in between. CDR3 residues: CAIRAGSRTGELFF. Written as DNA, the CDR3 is TGTGCCATCAGGGCAGGGTCAAGGACCGGGGAGCTGTTTTTT.

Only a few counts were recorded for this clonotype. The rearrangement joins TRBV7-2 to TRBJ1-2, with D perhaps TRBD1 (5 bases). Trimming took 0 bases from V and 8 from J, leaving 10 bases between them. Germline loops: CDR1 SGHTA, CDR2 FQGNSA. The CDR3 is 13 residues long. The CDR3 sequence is CASSLAPGLGYTF. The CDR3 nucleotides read TGTGCCAGCAGCTTAGCGCCGGGACTCGGCTACACCTTC.

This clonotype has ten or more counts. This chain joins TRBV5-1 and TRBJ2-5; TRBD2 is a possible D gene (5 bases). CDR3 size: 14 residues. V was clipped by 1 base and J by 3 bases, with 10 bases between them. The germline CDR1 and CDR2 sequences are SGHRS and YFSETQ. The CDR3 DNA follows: TGCGCCAGCAGCTTGTTAGCGAGGAAAGAGACCCAGTACTTC. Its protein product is CASSLLARKETQYF.

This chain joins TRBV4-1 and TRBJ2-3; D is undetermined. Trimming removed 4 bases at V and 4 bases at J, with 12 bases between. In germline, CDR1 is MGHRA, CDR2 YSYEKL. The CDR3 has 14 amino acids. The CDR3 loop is CASSRGQDPDTQYF. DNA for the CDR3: TGCGCCAGCAGCCGAGGCCAGGACCCAGATACGCAGTATTTT.

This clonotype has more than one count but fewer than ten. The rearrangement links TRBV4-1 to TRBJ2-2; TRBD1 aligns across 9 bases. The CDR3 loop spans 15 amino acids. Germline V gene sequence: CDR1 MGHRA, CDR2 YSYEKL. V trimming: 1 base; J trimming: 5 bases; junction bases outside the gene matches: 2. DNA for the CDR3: TGCGCCAGCAGCCAAGCGACAGGGGGAACCGGGGAGCTGTTTTTT. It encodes CASSQATGGTGELFF.

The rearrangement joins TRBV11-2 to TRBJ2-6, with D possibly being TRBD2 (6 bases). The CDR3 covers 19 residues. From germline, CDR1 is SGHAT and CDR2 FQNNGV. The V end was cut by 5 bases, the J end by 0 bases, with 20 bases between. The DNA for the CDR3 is TGTGCCAGCAGCGGTCTCCCGGGACTTCAGAGCTCTGGGGCCAACGTCCTGACTTTC. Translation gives CASSGLPGLQSSGANVLTF. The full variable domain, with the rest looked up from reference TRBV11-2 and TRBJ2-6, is EAGVAQSPRYKIIEKRQSVAFWCNPISGHATLYWYQQILGQGPKLLIQFQNNGVVDDSQLPKDRFSAERLKGVDSTLKIQPAKLEDSAVYLCASSGLPGLQSSGANVLTFGAGSRLTVL.

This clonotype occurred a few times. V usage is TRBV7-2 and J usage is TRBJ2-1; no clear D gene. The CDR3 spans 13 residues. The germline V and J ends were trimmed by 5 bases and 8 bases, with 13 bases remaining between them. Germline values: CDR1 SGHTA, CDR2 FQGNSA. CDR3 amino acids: CASSRTVAYEQFF. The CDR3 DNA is TGTGCCAGCAGCCGAACCGTGGCCTATGAGCAGTTCTTC.

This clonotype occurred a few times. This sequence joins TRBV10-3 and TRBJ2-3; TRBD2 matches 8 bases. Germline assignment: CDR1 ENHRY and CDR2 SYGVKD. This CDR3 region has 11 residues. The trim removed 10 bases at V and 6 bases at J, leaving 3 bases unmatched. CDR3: CATGTRDTQYF. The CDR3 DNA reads TGTGCCACAGGGACTAGGGATACGCAGTATTTT.

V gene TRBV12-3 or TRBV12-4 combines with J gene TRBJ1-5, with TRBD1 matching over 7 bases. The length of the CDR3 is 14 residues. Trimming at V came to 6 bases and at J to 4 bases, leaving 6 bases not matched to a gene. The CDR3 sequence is CASSEGAGNQPQHF. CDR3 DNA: TGTGCCAGCAGCGAGGGGGCCGGTAATCAGCCCCAGCATTTT.

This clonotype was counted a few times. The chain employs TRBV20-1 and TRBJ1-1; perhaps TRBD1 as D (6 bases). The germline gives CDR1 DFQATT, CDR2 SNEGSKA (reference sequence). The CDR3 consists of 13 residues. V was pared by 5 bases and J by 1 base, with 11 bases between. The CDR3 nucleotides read TGCAGTGCTCGGGGGACACCGAACACTGAAGCTTTCTTT. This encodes CSARGTPNTEAFF.

The CDR3 loop reads CASSDLVSNEQFF. The CDR3 DNA sequence: TGCGCCAGCAGTGATTTAGTTTCCAATGAGCAGTTCTTC. The chain has TRBV10-2 and TRBJ2-1; no clear D gene. The CDR3 consists of 13 residues. With 3 bases removed from V and 6 bases from J, the gap between germline ends came to 9 bases. Germline V gene data show CDR1 as WSHSY and CDR2 as SAAADI.

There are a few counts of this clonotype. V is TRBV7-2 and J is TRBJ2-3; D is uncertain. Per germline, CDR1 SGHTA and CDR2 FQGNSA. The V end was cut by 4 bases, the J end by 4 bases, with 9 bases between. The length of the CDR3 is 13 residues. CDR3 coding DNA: TGTGCCAGCAGCTGGAGAACTCCAGATACGCAGTATTTT. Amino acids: CASSWRTPDTQYF.

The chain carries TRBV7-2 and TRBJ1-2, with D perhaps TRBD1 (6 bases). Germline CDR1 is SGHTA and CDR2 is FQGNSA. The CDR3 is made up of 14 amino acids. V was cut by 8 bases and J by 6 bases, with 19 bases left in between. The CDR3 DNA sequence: TGTGCCAGCGCTATTGAGGGGCAGGGGCATGGCTACACCTTC. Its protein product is CASAIEGQGHGYTF.